Below, 30 T cell receptor beta chains from the same sample are listed, as sequenced in a study of control samples from healthy donors and cancer patients. Clones were sequenced by immunoSEQ multiplex PCR, and TCRdb holds only the in-frame ones, with some missing. The sample lists 150,000 to 200,000 clones, roughly 89% occurring once. Sequenced input: blood. These receptors all come from a man aged 25 to 40 in good health.

The V gene is TRBV7-3, the J gene TRBJ2-1, with D tentatively TRBD2 (6 bases). V dropped 2 bases and J dropped 8 bases, with 7 bases sitting between them. There are 12 residues in the CDR3. The germline CDR1 and CDR2 sequences are SGHTA and FQGTGA. The CDR3 coding sequence is TGTGCCAGCAGCTTAGGAGGGGATGAGCAGTTCTTC. Protein product: CASSLGGDEQFF.

CDR3 sequence: CASSVLDVGYTF. The CDR3 coding sequence is TGTGCCAGCAGCGTCCTGGACGTCGGCTACACCTTC. This chain connects TRBV9 to TRBJ1-2, with unresolved D. The CDR3 totals 12 residues. CDR1 is SGDLS and CDR2 is YYNGEE in the germline V gene. Trimming removed 2 bases from V and 8 bases from J, with 10 bases in between.

This chain joins TRBV4-3 and TRBJ1-2, with unresolved D. CDR3 length: 18 residues. Germline CDR1 reads LGHNA; CDR2 reads YSLEER. Trimming removed 1 base at V and 7 bases at J, with 25 bases between. Here the CDR3 DNA reads TGCGCCAGCAGCCAAGCTTACCAGACGGACGGACTACTAGCTGGCTACACCTTC. It is translated as CASSQAYQTDGLLAGYTF.

This chain uses TRBV7-9 with TRBJ2-1; 7 bases map to TRBD2. Germline CDR1 is SEHNR and CDR2 is FQNEAQ (reference sequence). This CDR3 is built from 17 residues. V gave up 5 bases and J gave up 7 bases; unmatched junction bases: 17. The CDR3 reads CASSPGRGRAGRNEQFF. The CDR3 bases are TGTGCCAGCAGCCCCGGAAGAGGGAGGGCCGGTCGTAATGAGCAGTTCTTC.

The gene calls are TRBV5-1 and TRBJ1-4, with a weak D call TRBD1 (5 bases). The germline V and J ends were trimmed by 3 bases and 3 bases, with 9 bases remaining between them. Germline CDR1 is SGHRS and CDR2 is YFSETQ. The CDR3 is made up of 14 amino acids. DNA of the CDR3: TGCGCCAGCAGCTCAAGGGGACCTAATGAAAAACTGTTTTTT. Translation: CASSSRGPNEKLFF.

The rearrangement joins TRBV20-1 to TRBJ1-2, with 7 nucleotides matching TRBD1. J gave up 5 bases and V 5 bases, and 2 bases lay outside the gene matches. CDR1 and CDR2 (germline): DFQATT, SNEGSKA (reference sequence). The CDR3 length is 11 residues. For the CDR3, the DNA is TGCAGTGCTGGGGGACAGTATGGCTACACCTTC. Translated: CSAGGQYGYTF.

The CDR3 DNA sequence: TGTGCCAGCAGTTTTGGGCAGGGTCAAGGTTCACCCCTCCACTTT. The encoded protein is CASSFGQGQGSPLHF. The genes are TRBV27 and TRBJ1-6; weak D call: TRBD1 (5 bases). Trimming pared 3 bases from V and 9 bases from J, leaving 15 bases between. CDR3 size: 15 residues. Germline values: CDR1 MNHEY, CDR2 SMNVEV (reference sequence).

The J gene is TRBJ2-1, the V gene TRBV5-6, with 9 bases identical to TRBD1. With 2 bases clipped from V and 4 bases from J, the junction kept 1 base outside the gene matches. The CDR3 consists of 14 residues. Germline V lookup: CDR1 SGHDT, CDR2 YYEEEE. CDR3 region: CASSFGTGYNEQFF. DNA for the CDR3: TGTGCCAGCAGCTTCGGGACAGGGTACAATGAGCAGTTCTTC.

This chain joins TRBV6-5 and TRBJ2-1; no clear D gene. The germline V and J ends were trimmed by 2 bases and 0 bases, with 8 bases remaining between them. The V gene's germline CDR1 is MNHEY and CDR2 SVGAGI. This CDR3 spans 15 amino acids. The chain's CDR3 is CASSYQADSYNEQFF. The CDR3 region has the DNA TGTGCCAGCAGTTACCAGGCTGACTCCTACAATGAGCAGTTCTTC.

J is TRBJ1-4 and V is TRBV3-1 (or the pseudogene TRBV3-2); the D is unclear. Trimming shortened V by 6 bases and J by 8 bases, and 10 bases separated the two germline ends. Germline CDR1 reads LGHDT; CDR2 reads YNNKEL (reference sequence). The CDR3 runs to 12 residues. This CDR3 reads CASRSGSEKLFF. The CDR3 DNA reads TGTGCCAGCAGATCAGGTTCCGAAAAACTGTTTTTT.

The chain employs TRBV28 and TRBJ1-2; 7 bases match TRBD1. CDR3 length equals 13 residues. The V gene end was trimmed by 6 bases and the J gene end by 5 bases; junction bases not matched to a gene: 6. The germline V gene encodes CDR1 MDHEN and CDR2 SYDVKM. This CDR3 is CASSYDRVYGYTF. CDR3 coding DNA: TGTGCCAGCAGCTATGACAGGGTTTATGGCTACACCTTC.

This chain links TRBV24-1 with TRBJ1-2; no firm D call. Germline V CDR1 and CDR2: KGHDR, SFDVKD. V shed 1 base and J shed 8 bases, with 7 bases lying between them. This CDR3 is built from 12 residues. The CDR3 nucleotides are TGTGCCACCAGTGATTTACGATCCGGCTACACCTTC. Amino acid sequence: CATSDLRSGYTF.

The chain couples TRBV19 to TRBJ1-2; 7 bases line up with TRBD1. Germline V gene sequence: CDR1 LNHDA, CDR2 SQIVND (reference sequence). With 2 bases clipped from V and 8 bases from J, the junction kept 8 bases outside the gene matches. This CDR3 has 14 amino acids. The CDR3 is CASSIKTGNGGYTF. The DNA of the CDR3 is TGTGCCAGTAGTATAAAGACAGGGAACGGGGGCTACACCTTC.

This clone has just one count. The chain is built from TRBV9 and TRBJ2-5, with 7 bases identical to TRBD1. Germline CDR1 SGDLS, CDR2 YYNGEE. V dropped 3 bases and J dropped 3; count of bases not matched to a gene: 5. The CDR3 has 14 residues. The CDR3 region has the DNA TGTGCCAGCAGCGCATCCGGGACAGAAGAGACCCAGTACTTC. The encoded protein is CASSASGTEETQYF.

The table lists this clone with a few counts. The V gene is TRBV28, the J gene TRBJ2-7; 7 nucleotides agree with TRBD2. The germline gives CDR1 MDHEN, CDR2 SYDVKM. The J segment lost 5 bases and the V segment lost 2 bases, leaving 12 bases of the junction unmatched. The CDR3 is 16 amino acids. The CDR3 sequence: CASSLGPSGYLNEQYF. The CDR3 DNA reads TGTGCCAGCAGTTTAGGTCCTAGCGGCTACCTTAACGAGCAGTACTTC.

V gene TRBV5-4 combines with J gene TRBJ2-7; 7 positions match TRBD2. Germline-derived CDR1 and CDR2 are SGHNT and YYREEE (reference sequence). The J segment lost 6 bases and the V segment lost 2 bases, leaving 11 bases of the junction unmatched. CDR3 length: 15 residues. CDR3 nucleotide sequence: TGTGCCAGCAGCTTAGCCGGGACTACCGTCTCCGAGCAGTACTTC. Its protein is CASSLAGTTVSEQYF.

The rearrangement uses TRBV11-1 and TRBJ1-6; D gene unclear. Germline assignment: CDR1 SGHAT and CDR2 FQDESV (reference sequence). Trimming left V 2 bases short and J 8 bases short, with 10 bases between. The CDR3 loop spans 14 amino acids. This CDR3 is CASSLYSLDSPLHF. In DNA, the CDR3 is TGTGCCAGCAGCTTATACAGTCTGGATTCACCCCTCCACTTT. Filled out from reference TRBV11-1 and TRBJ1-6, the complete variable domain reads EAEVAQSPRYKITEKSQAVAFWCDPISGHATLYWYRQILGQGPELLVQFQDESVVDDSQLPKDRFSAERLKGVDSTLKIQPAELGDSAMYLCASSLYSLDSPLHFGNGTRLTVT.

V usage is TRBV7-9 and J usage is TRBJ1-6; 7 nucleotides align to TRBD1. From germline, CDR1 is SEHNR and CDR2 FQNEAQ (reference sequence). V lost 5 bases to trimming and J lost 8 bases; unmatched junction nucleotides: 6. CDR3 size: 14 residues. The DNA of the CDR3 is TGTGCCAGCAGCCCGGGACAGTACCATTCACCCCTCCACTTT. This translates into CASSPGQYHSPLHF.

V is TRBV9 and J is TRBJ2-1; no clear D gene. V was pared by 4 bases and J by 6 bases, with 17 bases between. Germline V gene sequence: CDR1 SGDLS, CDR2 YYNGEE. The CDR3 loop spans 15 amino acids. DNA of the CDR3: TGTGCCAGCAGCCCCCTTGCGAGAAAGGCCAATGAGCAGTTCTTC. This codes for CASSPLARKANEQFF.

This chain uses TRBV11-2 with TRBJ1-1, with D hard to call. From germline, CDR1 is SGHAT and CDR2 FQNNGV. The CDR3 has 13 residues. V was pared by 2 bases and J by 4 bases, with 8 bases between. CDR3: CASSLSEGTEAFF. For the CDR3, the DNA is TGTGCCAGCAGCTTATCGGAGGGCACTGAAGCTTTCTTT.

Points on this clone: Because the CDR3's place on the DNA is in doubt, the DNA is left out and the CDR3 is given as listed by TCRdb. Here the CDR3 reads CASSSLVGQGTF. The chain employs TRBV28 and TRBJ1-2; the tabulated D call, TRBD1, remains unverified against the DNA. The CDR3 region is 12 residues in length, termini included. Per the germline V gene, CDR1 is MDHEN and CDR2 is SYDVKM.

A single count supports this clone. The rearrangement uses TRBV6-5 and TRBJ1-2; a possible D gene is TRBD1 (6 bases). The V end lost 6 bases, the J end lost 0 bases, and 14 bases lay between the germline ends. The germline V gene encodes CDR1 MNHEY and CDR2 SVGAGI. The CDR3 is 15 residues long. The CDR3 is CASSSGTSSNYGYTF. CDR3 coding DNA: TGTGCCAGCAGCTCCGGGACATCCTCTAACTATGGCTACACCTTC.

This rearrangement joins TRBV18 to TRBJ1-5; D call uncertain. The CDR3 sequence is 14 residues long. Trimming removed 4 bases at V and 0 bases at J, with 7 bases between. Germline lookup yields CDR1 KGHSH and CDR2 LQKENI. CDR3 loop: CASSRDVSNQPQHF. Here the CDR3 DNA reads TGTGCCAGCTCACGTGACGTTAGCAATCAGCCCCAGCATTTT.

The chain couples TRBV11-3 to TRBJ2-2, with D possibly TRBD1 on 5 matching bases. The CDR3 length is 13 residues. The germline V gene encodes CDR1 SGHNT and CDR2 YENEEA. V shed 6 bases and J shed 6 bases, with 11 bases lying between them. The CDR3 DNA reads TGTGCCAGCAGATCTCAGGGCCCCGGGGAGCTGTTTTTT. It specifies CASRSQGPGELFF. Combining the CDR3 with reference TRBV11-3 and TRBJ2-2 gives the whole variable domain EAGVVQSPRYKIIEKKQPVAFWCNPISGHNTLYWYLQNLGQGPELLIRYENEEAVDDSQLPKDRFSAERLKGVDSTLKIQPAELGDSAVYLCASRSQGPGELFFGEGSRLTVL.

J is TRBJ1-1 and V is TRBV3-1 (or the pseudogene TRBV3-2); D perhaps matches TRBD1 (6 bases). V was shortened by 8 bases and J by 9 bases, with 22 bases between the two germline ends. This CDR3 region has 14 residues. Looked up from germline, CDR1 is LGHDT and CDR2 is YNNKEL (reference sequence). CDR3 sequence: CASGVRARGGKAFF. In DNA form, the CDR3 reads TGTGCCAGCGGCGTACGCGCAAGAGGGGGTAAAGCTTTCTTT.

The chain carries TRBV9 and TRBJ2-7, with 8 bases aligning to TRBD1. The CDR3 is 15 amino acids. Trimming cost V 0 bases and J 0 bases; bases outside gene matches: 2. CDR1 and CDR2 (germline): SGDLS, YYNGEE. The CDR3 spells CASSVGQGASYEQYF. The CDR3 DNA reads as TGTGCCAGCAGCGTAGGGCAGGGGGCCTCCTACGAGCAGTACTTC.

The chain joins TRBV7-9 to TRBJ1-2, with 7 bases lining up with TRBD1. The J segment lost 8 bases and the V segment lost 2 bases, leaving 5 bases of the junction unmatched. CDR1 is SEHNR, CDR2 FQNEAQ, per germline (reference sequence). The CDR3 extends over 13 amino acids. DNA for the CDR3: TGTGCCAGCAGCTTAATCACAGGGGAAGGCTACACCTTC. The encoded protein is CASSLITGEGYTF.

This clone was seen once. The genes are TRBV19 and TRBJ1-5; D gene uncertain. From germline, CDR1 is LNHDA and CDR2 SQIVND (reference sequence). Trimming took 2 bases from V and 7 from J, leaving 15 bases between them. The CDR3 is 15 amino acids. Here the CDR3 reads CASSIWGAGAQPQHF. For the CDR3, the DNA is TGTGCCAGTAGTATATGGGGTGCGGGAGCGCAGCCCCAGCATTTT.

The chain carries TRBV10-3 and TRBJ1-4; D ambiguous. CDR1 is ENHRY and CDR2 is SYGVKD in the germline V gene. This CDR3 is built from 12 residues. The V gene lost 4 bases and the J gene lost 4 bases, with 4 bases spanning the gap. The CDR3 loop is CAISANNEKLFF. The CDR3 nucleotides read TGTGCCATCAGTGCCAATAATGAAAAACTGTTTTTT.

This clone was found once. The chain combines TRBV4-2 with TRBJ2-5; no clear D gene. Germline V CDR1 and CDR2: LGHNA, YNFKEQ. The CDR3 contains 16 residues. With 0 bases removed from V and 1 base from J, the gap between germline ends came to 12 bases. Written as DNA, the CDR3 is TGTGCCAGCAGCCAAGATCTCACGGCCTCCCAAGAGACCCAGTACTTC. This codes for CASSQDLTASQETQYF.